The T cell receptor (beta chain) described here comes from a study of Graves' ophthalmopathy and Graves' hyperthyroidism. Study-wide findings and caveats: Blood also held most thyroid clonotypes expanded above 0.001 frequency. Ophthalmopathy and stable hyperthyroidism were discriminated by a 13-signature model, with about 90% sensitivity and 81.08% specificity.

Beta-chain TCR CDR3 regions were amplified from RNA transcripts. First-round RT-PCR employed HTBI primers, with a second-round multiplex PCR after it. TCRdb reanalysed the multiplex PCR reads using MiXCR and keeps one entry per CDR3 protein. The sample lists more than 150,000 distinct CDR3 sequences, 30% to 45% occurring once. The CDR3 is made up of 14 amino acids. Trimming cost V 8 bases and J 4 bases, with 18 bases left between them. Germline-derived CDR1 and CDR2 are MNHNS and SASEGT. About this clonotype itself: What it recognizes is unknown.

Under 3 months in duration, the ophthalmopathy in affected donors had moderate-to-severe activity, CAS ≥3 and NOSPECS ≥4. The clonotype was recovered from a woman aged 40 to 50 with Graves' ophthalmopathy. Sequenced input: peripheral blood. J is TRBJ2-7 and V is TRBV6-1; possible D gene TRBD1, 6 bases. CDR3 sequence reads: CASQPRDTPYEQYF. The CDR3, as DNA: TGTGCCAGCCAACCCCGGGACACCCCATACGAGCAGTACTTC.